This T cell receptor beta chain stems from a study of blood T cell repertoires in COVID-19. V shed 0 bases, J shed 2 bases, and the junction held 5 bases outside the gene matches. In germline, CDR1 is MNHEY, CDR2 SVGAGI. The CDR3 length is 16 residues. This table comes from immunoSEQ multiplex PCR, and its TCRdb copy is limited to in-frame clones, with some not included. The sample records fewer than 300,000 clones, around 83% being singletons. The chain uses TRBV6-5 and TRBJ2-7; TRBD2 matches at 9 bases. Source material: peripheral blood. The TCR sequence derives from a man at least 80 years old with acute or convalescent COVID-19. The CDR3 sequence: CASSYSASGDPYEQYF. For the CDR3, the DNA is TGTGCCAGCAGTTACTCGGCTAGCGGGGACCCCTACGAGCAGTACTTC.